A selection of T cell receptor beta chains follows, all from one sample in a study of CD8+ T cells in alopecia areata. Assay used: immunoSEQ multiplex PCR; TCRdb lists only in-frame clones, some missing. The data hold 150,000 to 250,000 clones, with 55% to 75% observed a single time. The source was CD4+ T cells sorted from blood, collected at week 24, from a patient treated with tofacitinib. These receptors were taken from a human donor with alopecia areata. Both conserved end residues are part of each CDR3. The D gene is left open where the match is weak. For some rows the clone size is stated as once, few or many, or as a class when expanded; others skip it.

cdr3_nt cdr3_aa d_call v_call clone_size j_call
TGTGCCAGCAGCCCGACAGGTAGCAATCAGCCCCAGCATTTT CASSPTGSNQPQHF - TRBV7-2 few TRBJ1-5
TGTGCCTGGACCGGGACTAGATGGTCCAATGAGCAGTTCTTC CAWTGTRWSNEQFF TRBD2 TRBV30 - TRBJ2-1
TGTGCCAGCAGGACAGTGAGCTCTGGGGCCAACGTCCTGACTTTC CASRTVSSGANVLTF - TRBV2 once TRBJ2-6
TGCAGCGTTGGGCAGGGCCCCTACAATGAGCAGTTCTTC CSVGQGPYNEQFF - TRBV29-1 - TRBJ2-1
TGTGCCAGCAGTGAAGGGCTCGCCGAAGGGGAGCAGTACTTC CASSEGLAEGEQYF - TRBV2 - TRBJ2-7
TGTGCCAGCTGGGGGGGCGGTTACAATGAGCAGTTCTTC CASWGGGYNEQFF - TRBV6-5 few TRBJ2-1
TGTGCCAGCAGCTTAGGGCCCTTGGGGGCGGCGAACACCGGGGAGCTGTTTTTT CASSLGPLGAANTGELFF - TRBV11-2 - TRBJ2-2
TGTGCCAGCAGCGTTCTACTAGCGGGGGGTCCAGATACGCAGTATTTT CASSVLLAGGPDTQYF TRBD2 TRBV5-4 - TRBJ2-3
TGTGCCAGCAGCTTAGGACAGCTCCAAGAGACCCAGTACTTC CASSLGQLQETQYF - TRBV13 few TRBJ2-5
TGTGCCAGCAGCTTAGCGGCGGGGGGGAAAGAGACCCAGTACTTC CASSLAAGGKETQYF TRBD2 TRBV7-7 few TRBJ2-5
TGTGCCAGCAGCTTGCCTAACCGGGACCACACAGATACGCAGTATTTT CASSLPNRDHTDTQYF - TRBV5-4 - TRBJ2-3
TGCGCCAGCAGCTTACTAGCGGGGGGGCCGGATACGCAGTATTTT CASSLLAGGPDTQYF TRBD2 TRBV5-1 - TRBJ2-3
TGTGCCAGCAGTTACTTGGTAACGAACACCGGGGAGCTGTTTTTT CASSYLVTNTGELFF - TRBV6-5 - TRBJ2-2
TGTGCCTGGAGTGTACGCAGGGACCTACCCTATGGCTACACCTTC CAWSVRRDLPYGYTF - TRBV30 few TRBJ1-2
TGCGCCAGCAGCCAAGATCTAACGGGAGGGGGGGTCGGAGATACGCAGTATTTT CASSQDLTGGGVGDTQYF TRBD2 TRBV4-3 few TRBJ2-3
TGTGCCAGCAGTCTCCTTAGCGGGAGGGAGCAGTTCTTC CASSLLSGREQFF TRBD2 TRBV27 - TRBJ2-1
TGTGCCAGCAGCTTACGCGACAGCACTGAAGCTTTCTTT CASSLRDSTEAFF - TRBV7-9 - TRBJ1-1
TGTGCCAGCAGCTCAAGGCTAGCGGGAAGGTACGATCGGCGAGATACGCAGTATTTT CASSSRLAGRYDRRDTQYF TRBD2 TRBV11-2 few TRBJ2-3
TGCGCCAGCAGCTTGAATGCGGGCGAGCAGTACTTC CASSLNAGEQYF - TRBV5-1 - TRBJ2-7
TGTGCCTGGAGTAACAGGGTGGGTCAGCCCCAGCATTTT CAWSNRVGQPQHF - TRBV30 - TRBJ1-5
TGTGCCAGCAGCGCGGTTGGAGCGGGACGGACCGGGGAGCTGTTTTTT CASSAVGAGRTGELFF TRBD2 TRBV9 - TRBJ2-2
TGTGCCAGCACTCAGGGTTTTTCACCCCTCCACTTT CASTQGFSPLHF - TRBV6-6 - TRBJ1-6
TGTGCCCGTTCCGGGGCCTCAACTAATGAAAAACTGTTTTTT CARSGASTNEKLFF - TRBV30 - TRBJ1-4
TGTGCCAGCAGTGGGGGACAGGGATACAATGAGCAGTTCTTC CASSGGQGYNEQFF TRBD1 TRBV28 - TRBJ2-1
TGCAGCGTTGGGGCTCCCGGGACACAGTACGAGCAGTACTTC CSVGAPGTQYEQYF - TRBV29-1 few TRBJ2-7
TGCGCCAGCAGCTTGGTCCGAGCGGGAGCTAGCACAGATACGCAGTATTTT CASSLVRAGASTDTQYF TRBD2 TRBV5-1 - TRBJ2-3
TGTGCCAGCAGGAAGGGAGTTCAGCCCCAGCATTTT CASRKGVQPQHF - TRBV28 - TRBJ1-5
TGTGCCAGCAGCCCAGGCGGGACTAGCGCATACAATGAGCAGTTCTTC CASSPGGTSAYNEQFF TRBD2 TRBV5-4 few TRBJ2-1
TGTGCCAGCAGCTTAAGACAGACGAACACCGGGGAGCTGTTTTTT CASSLRQTNTGELFF - TRBV11-2 - TRBJ2-2
TGTGCCAGCAGCACCGGACAGGGGTCCTATGGCTACACCTTC CASSTGQGSYGYTF TRBD1 TRBV5-6 once TRBJ1-2
TGTGCCAGTAGTATGCCCACAGAAGAGACCCAGTACTTC CASSMPTEETQYF - TRBV19 few TRBJ2-5
TGTGCCAGCAGCTTGGTGGGTAGCGGGCTAAACACCGGGGAGCTGTTTTTT CASSLVGSGLNTGELFF TRBD2 TRBV5-6 few TRBJ2-2
TGTGCCAGCAGCTTAGTCGCGGGCTTAAGAGAGACCCAGTACTTC CASSLVAGLRETQYF - TRBV7-9 - TRBJ2-5
TGTGCCAGCAGCTTAGGGCGGGAAACCTACAATGAGCAGTTCTTC CASSLGRETYNEQFF - TRBV5-4 once TRBJ2-1
TGTGCCAGCAGCGCTACCGGGACGGAATATGGCTACACCTTC CASSATGTEYGYTF - TRBV7-9 - TRBJ1-2
TGTGCCAGCAGTTTAGTAGCGGTCAACCAAGAGACCCAGTACTTC CASSLVAVNQETQYF - TRBV27 - TRBJ2-5
TGTGCCAGCAGGCCCAACAGGGGCACTGAAGCTTTCTTT CASRPNRGTEAFF TRBD1 TRBV6-5 - TRBJ1-1
TGTGCCAGCAGGGGCGTGCAGACCCAGTACTTC CASRGVQTQYF - TRBV7-9 - TRBJ2-5
TGTGCCAGCAGCTTAGGGGTGACAGGGAAGGGAGAGACCCAGTACTTC CASSLGVTGKGETQYF TRBD1 TRBV7-2 - TRBJ2-5
TGTGCCAGCAGCCGCCCGGGACTAGCGGACTACAATGAGCAGTTCTTC CASSRPGLADYNEQFF TRBD2 TRBV6-6 - TRBJ2-1
TGTGCCAGCAGTCCCCGGGGGCGCCAGGGGGATCAGCCCCAGCATTTT CASSPRGRQGDQPQHF TRBD1 TRBV6-6 - TRBJ1-5
TGTGCCTGGAGTGACACTCGCAATCAGCCCCAGCATTTT CAWSDTRNQPQHF - TRBV30 - TRBJ1-5